This T cell receptor beta chain was identified in a study of cytomegalovirus exposure and HLA in healthy donors. Regarding the study as a whole: The study labeled 150 to 200 TCR beta chains cytomegalovirus-associated. When the data were analyzed later, several of the most significant clusters appeared to be linked to common viral pathogens.

Use of 60 Vbeta and 13 Jbeta primers characterized the PCR. Assay used: immunoSEQ multiplex PCR; TCRdb lists only in-frame clones, some missing. The table records hundreds of thousands of clones, around 90% of them present only once. With regard to this clone: Its antigen is unidentified.

The sample was PBMCs. The receptor's source is a woman between 18 and 29 years old in good health and CMV-seronegative.

The CDR3 is CASSSSGGPEQFF. The CDR3 region has the DNA TGTGCCAGCAGCTCTAGCGGGGGACCTGAGCAGTTCTTC. V and J are TRBV7-3 and TRBJ2-1; 10 nucleotides line up with TRBD2. Trimming at V came to 4 bases and at J to 9 bases, leaving 3 bases not matched to a gene. The CDR3 has 13 residues. Germline CDR1 SGHTA, CDR2 FQGTGA.